This T cell receptor beta chain was captured by sequencing in a study of breast tumors, draining lymph nodes, adjacent tissues. This clonotype has a handful of counts. This CDR3 is 13 amino acids long. Trimming cost V 5 bases and J 4 bases, with 8 bases left between them. Germline V gene sequence: CDR1 SEHNR, CDR2 FQNEAQ (reference sequence). One entry per CDR3 protein, called by TCRdb with MiXCR from the multiplex PCR reads. The table lists some 16,000 distinct CDR3 sequences, 50% to 60% of them singletons. The sequenced material came from tumor-adjacent breast tissue. The sequence was collected from a female donor with breast cancer. Some clones in this sample may be carry-over from other donors' samples. The V and J genes are TRBV7-9 and TRBJ2-2; D unresolved. The CDR3 sequence: CASSQQLTGELFF. The CDR3 region has the DNA TGTGCCAGCAGCCAACAGCTCACCGGGGAGCTGTTTTTT. Looking up the rest from reference TRBV7-9 and TRBJ2-2 gives the full variable domain: DTGVSQNPRHKITKRGQNVTFRCDPISEHNRLYWYRQTLGQGPEFLTYFQNEAQLEKSRLLSDRFSAERPKGSFSTLEIQRTEQGDSAMYLCASSQQLTGELFFGEGSRLTVL.